By share, the clone carrying this T cell receptor beta chain ranks as medium-sized (0.01 to 0.1%). Its target is not known. Trimming took off 0 bases at V and 4 bases at J, with 17 bases between the two ends. The CDR3 spans 17 residues. CDR1 LNHNV and CDR2 YYDKDF come from the germline V gene (reference sequence). The sorted Tregs were CD4+CD25+CD127-/low cells. Constant-region reverse primers amplified full-length variable regions, followed by semi-nested Nested Universal Primer A PCR. TCRdb reprocessed the 5' RACE reads with MiXCR, giving one entry per CDR3 protein. The repertoire includes 32,000 or so distinct CDR3 sequences, roughly 27% of them detected once, and over 2% sits in the top ten. Study-wide results and caveats: Tumor Tregs overlapped most with tumor, then blood, naive CD4+ cells. Tumor memory CD4+ T cell TCR gene usage was found to cluster with blood and lymph node memory CD4+ cells and with lymph node naive CD4+ cells.

J is TRBJ2-3 and V is TRBV15; D is unresolved. What was sequenced was tumor-infiltrating Tregs sorted from the breast tumor. The receptor comes from a female donor with breast cancer. The CDR3 nucleotides read TGTGCCACCAGCAGAGATGGAACTCCTAGGTTCCCAGATACGCAGTATTTT. Protein product: CATSRDGTPRFPDTQYF. Drawing the rest from reference TRBV15 and TRBJ2-3, the complete variable domain is DAMVIQNPRYQVTQFGKPVTLSCSQTLNHNVMYWYQQKSSQAPKLLFHYYDKDFNNEADTPDNFQSRRPNTSFCFLDIRSPGLGDTAMYLCATSRDGTPRFPDTQYFGPGTRLTVL.